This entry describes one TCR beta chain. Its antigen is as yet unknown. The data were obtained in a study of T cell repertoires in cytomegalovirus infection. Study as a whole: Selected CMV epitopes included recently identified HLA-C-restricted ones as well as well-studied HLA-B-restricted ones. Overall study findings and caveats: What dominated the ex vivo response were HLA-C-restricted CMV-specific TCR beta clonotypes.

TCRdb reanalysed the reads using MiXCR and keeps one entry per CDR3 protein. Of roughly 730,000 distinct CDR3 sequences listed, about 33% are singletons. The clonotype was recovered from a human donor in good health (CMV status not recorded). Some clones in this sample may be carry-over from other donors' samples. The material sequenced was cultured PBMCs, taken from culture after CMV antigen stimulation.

This CDR3 is CASSLPPPSGGSSYEQYF. The CDR3 region has the DNA TGTGCCAGCAGTTTACCCCCCCCTAGCGGGGGTAGCTCCTACGAGCAGTACTTC. V usage is TRBV28 and J usage is TRBJ2-7, with 10 bases identical to TRBD2. Germline CDR1 reads MDHEN; CDR2 reads SYDVKM. The junction had 10 bases not matched to a gene; V was cut back by 2 bases and J by 0 bases. CDR3 size: 18 residues.